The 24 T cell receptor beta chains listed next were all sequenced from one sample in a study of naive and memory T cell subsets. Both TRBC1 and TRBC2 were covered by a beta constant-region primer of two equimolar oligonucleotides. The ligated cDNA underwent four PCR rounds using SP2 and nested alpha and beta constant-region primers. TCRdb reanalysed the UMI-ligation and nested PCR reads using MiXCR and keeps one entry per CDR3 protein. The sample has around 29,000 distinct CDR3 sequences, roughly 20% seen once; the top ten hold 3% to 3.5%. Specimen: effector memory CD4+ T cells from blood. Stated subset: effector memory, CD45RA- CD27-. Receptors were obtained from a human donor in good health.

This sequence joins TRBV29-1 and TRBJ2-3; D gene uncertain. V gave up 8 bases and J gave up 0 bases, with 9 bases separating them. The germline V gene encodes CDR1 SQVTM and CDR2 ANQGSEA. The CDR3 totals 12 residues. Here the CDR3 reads CSKKTSTDTQYF. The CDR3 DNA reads TGCAGCAAAAAGACTAGCACAGATACGCAGTATTTT.

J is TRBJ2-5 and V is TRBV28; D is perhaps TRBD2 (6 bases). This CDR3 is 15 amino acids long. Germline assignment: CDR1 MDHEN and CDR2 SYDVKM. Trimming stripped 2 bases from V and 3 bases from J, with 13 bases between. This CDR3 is CASSLLGLNEETQYF. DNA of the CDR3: TGTGCCAGCAGTTTACTCGGACTAAACGAAGAGACCCAGTACTTC.

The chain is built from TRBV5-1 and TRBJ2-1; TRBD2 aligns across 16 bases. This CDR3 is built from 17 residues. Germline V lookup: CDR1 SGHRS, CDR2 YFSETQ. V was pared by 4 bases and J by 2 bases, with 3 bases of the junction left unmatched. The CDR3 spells CASSTGTSGRAYNEQFF. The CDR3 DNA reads TGCGCCAGCAGCACTGGGACTAGCGGGAGGGCCTACAATGAGCAGTTCTTC.

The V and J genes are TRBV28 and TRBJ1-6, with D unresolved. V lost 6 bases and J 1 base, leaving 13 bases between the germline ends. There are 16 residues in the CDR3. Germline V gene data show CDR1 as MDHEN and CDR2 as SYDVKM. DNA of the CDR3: TGTGCCAGCAGACCATCTTGGAAATCCTATAATTCACCCCTCCACTTT. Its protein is CASRPSWKSYNSPLHF.

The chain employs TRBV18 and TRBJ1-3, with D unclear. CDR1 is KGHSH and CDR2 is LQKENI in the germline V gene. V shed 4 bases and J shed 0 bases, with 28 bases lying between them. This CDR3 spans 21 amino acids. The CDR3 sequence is CASSRNILSAWSGDSGNTIYF. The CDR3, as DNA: TGTGCCAGCTCACGGAACATTCTTTCTGCTTGGAGTGGAGACTCTGGAAACACCATATATTTT.

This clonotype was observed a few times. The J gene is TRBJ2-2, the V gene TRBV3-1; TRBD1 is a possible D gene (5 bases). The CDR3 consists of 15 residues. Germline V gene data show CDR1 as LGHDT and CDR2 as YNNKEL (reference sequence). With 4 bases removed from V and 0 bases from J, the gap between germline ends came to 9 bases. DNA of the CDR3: TGTGCCAGCAGCCCTGGGGCAGCGAACACCGGGGAGCTGTTTTTT. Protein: CASSPGAANTGELFF.

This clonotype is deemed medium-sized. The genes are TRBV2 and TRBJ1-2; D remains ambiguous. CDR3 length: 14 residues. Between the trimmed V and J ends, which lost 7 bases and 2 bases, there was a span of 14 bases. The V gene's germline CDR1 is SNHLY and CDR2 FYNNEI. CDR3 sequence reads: CASIRSSSNYGYTF. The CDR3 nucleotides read TGTGCCAGCATAAGATCATCCTCAAACTATGGCTACACCTTC.

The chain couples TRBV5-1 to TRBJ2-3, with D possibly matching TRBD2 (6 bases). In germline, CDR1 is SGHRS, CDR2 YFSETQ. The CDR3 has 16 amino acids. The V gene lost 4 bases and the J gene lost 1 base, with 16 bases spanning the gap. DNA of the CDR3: TGCGCCAGCAGCACCTTTGGGGGGAGAGGCACAGATACGCAGTATTTT. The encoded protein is CASSTFGGRGTDTQYF. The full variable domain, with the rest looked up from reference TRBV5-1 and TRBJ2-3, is KAGVTQTPRYLIKTRGQQVTLSCSPISGHRSVSWYQQTPGQGLQFLFEYFSETQRNKGNFPGRFSGRQFSNSRSEMNVSTLELGDSALYLCASSTFGGRGTDTQYFGPGTRLTVL.

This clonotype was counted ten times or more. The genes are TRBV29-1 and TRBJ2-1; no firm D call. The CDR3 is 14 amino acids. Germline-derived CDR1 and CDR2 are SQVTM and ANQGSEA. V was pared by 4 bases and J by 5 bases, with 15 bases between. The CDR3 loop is CSVAPFLSHNEQFF. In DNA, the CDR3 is TGCAGCGTTGCTCCATTTTTATCCCACAATGAGCAGTTCTTC.

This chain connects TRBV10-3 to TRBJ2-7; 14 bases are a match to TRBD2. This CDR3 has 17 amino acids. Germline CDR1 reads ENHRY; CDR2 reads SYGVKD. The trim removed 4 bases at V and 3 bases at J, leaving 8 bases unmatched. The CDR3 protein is CAISAQTSGRAIYEQYF. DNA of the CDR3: TGTGCCATCAGTGCCCAGACTAGCGGGAGGGCTATCTACGAGCAGTACTTC.

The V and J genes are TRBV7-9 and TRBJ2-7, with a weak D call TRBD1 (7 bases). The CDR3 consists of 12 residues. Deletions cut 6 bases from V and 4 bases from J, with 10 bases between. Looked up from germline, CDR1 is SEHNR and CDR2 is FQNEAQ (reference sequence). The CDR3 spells CASRSGGYEQYF. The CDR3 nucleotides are TGTGCCAGCAGGTCAGGGGGGTACGAGCAGTACTTC.

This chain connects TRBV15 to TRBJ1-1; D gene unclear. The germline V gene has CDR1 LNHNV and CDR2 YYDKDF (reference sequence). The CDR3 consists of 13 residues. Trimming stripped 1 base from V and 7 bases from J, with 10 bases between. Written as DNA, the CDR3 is TGTGCCACCAGCAGAGTTGGGTGGGGTGAAGCTTTCTTT. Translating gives CATSRVGWGEAFF. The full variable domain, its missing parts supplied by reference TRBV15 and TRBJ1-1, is DAMVIQNPRYQVTQFGKPVTLSCSQTLNHNVMYWYQQKSSQAPKLLFHYYDKDFNNEADTPDNFQSRRPNTSFCFLDIRSPGLGDTAMYLCATSRVGWGEAFFGQGTRLTVV.

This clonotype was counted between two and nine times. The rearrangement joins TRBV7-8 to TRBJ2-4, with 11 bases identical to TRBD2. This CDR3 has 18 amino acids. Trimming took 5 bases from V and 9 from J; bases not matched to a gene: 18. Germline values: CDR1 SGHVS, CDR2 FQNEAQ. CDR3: CASSPVTSGSVQGVIQYF. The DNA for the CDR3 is TGTGCCAGCAGCCCCGTTACTAGCGGGAGCGTACAGGGTGTCATTCAGTACTTC.

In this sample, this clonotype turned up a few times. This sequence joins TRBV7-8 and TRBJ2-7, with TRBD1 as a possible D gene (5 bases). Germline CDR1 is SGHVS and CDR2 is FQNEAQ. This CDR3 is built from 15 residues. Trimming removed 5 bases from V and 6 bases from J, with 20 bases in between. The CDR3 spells CASSLRTQGISEQYF. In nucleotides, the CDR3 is TGTGCCAGCAGCCTTAGGACCCAGGGTATATCCGAGCAGTACTTC.

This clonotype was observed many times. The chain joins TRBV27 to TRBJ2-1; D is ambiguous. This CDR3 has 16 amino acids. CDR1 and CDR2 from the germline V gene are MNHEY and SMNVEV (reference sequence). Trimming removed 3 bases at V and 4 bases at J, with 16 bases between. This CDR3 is CASSFLPERPYNEQFF. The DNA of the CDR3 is TGTGCCAGCAGTTTTCTGCCGGAGAGGCCTTACAATGAGCAGTTCTTC.

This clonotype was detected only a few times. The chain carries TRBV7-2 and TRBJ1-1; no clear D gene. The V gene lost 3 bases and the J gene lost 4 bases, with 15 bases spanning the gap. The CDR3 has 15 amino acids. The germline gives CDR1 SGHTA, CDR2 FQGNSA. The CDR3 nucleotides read TGTGCCAGCAGCTTCTCCCTAATCGTCAGCACTGAAGCTTTCTTT. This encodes CASSFSLIVSTEAFF.

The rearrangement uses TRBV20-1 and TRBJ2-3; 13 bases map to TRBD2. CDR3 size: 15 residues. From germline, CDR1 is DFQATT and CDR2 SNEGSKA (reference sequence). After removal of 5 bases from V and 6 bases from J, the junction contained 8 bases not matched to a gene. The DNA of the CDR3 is TGCAGTGCTTCCCGACTAGCGGGAGGACCCGATACGCAGTATTTT. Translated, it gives CSASRLAGGPDTQYF.

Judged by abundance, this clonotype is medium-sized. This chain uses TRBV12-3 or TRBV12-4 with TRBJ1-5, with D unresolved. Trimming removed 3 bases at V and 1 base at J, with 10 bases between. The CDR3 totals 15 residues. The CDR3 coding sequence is TGTGCCAGCAGTTTTCGGCAAGCAAGCAATCAGCCCCAGCATTTT. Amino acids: CASSFRQASNQPQHF.

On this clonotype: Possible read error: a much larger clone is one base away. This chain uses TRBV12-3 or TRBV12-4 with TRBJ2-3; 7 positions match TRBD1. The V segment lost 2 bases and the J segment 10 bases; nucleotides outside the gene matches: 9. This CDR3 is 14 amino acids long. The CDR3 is CASSLSNTGAAQYF. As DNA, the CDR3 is TGTGCCAGCAGTTTATCGAACACAGGGGCCGCGCAGTATTTT.

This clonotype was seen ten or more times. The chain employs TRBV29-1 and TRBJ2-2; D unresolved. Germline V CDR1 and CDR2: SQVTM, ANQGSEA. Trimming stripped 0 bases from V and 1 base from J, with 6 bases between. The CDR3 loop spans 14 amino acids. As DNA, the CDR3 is TGCAGCGTTGAAGATCTTTTGAACACCGGGGAGCTGTTTTTT. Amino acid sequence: CSVEDLLNTGELFF.

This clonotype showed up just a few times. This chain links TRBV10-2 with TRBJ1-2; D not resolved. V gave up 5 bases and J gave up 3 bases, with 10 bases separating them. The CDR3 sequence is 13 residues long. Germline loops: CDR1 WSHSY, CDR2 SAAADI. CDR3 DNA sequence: TGCGCCAGCAGTTGGACGCAAGACTATGGCTACACCTTC. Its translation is CASSWTQDYGYTF.

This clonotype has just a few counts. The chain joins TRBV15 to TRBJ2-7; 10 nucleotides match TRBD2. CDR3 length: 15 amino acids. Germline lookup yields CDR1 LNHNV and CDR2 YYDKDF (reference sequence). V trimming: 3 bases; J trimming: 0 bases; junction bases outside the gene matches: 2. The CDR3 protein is CATSRPSGSSYEQYF. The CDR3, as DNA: TGTGCCACCAGCAGGCCTAGCGGGAGCTCCTACGAGCAGTACTTC.

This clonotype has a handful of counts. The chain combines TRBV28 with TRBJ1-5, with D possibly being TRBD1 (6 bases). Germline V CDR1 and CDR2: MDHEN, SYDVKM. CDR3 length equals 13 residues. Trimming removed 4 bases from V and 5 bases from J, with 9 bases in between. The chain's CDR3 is CASSSRGYQPQHF. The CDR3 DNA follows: TGTGCCAGCAGTTCGAGGGGGTATCAGCCCCAGCATTTT.

The CDR3 is CASSNMGAYEQYF. For the CDR3, the DNA is TGTGCCAGCAGCAATATGGGTGCCTACGAGCAGTACTTC. The rearrangement joins TRBV5-5 to TRBJ2-7; D gene uncertain. Germline CDR1 reads SGHKS; CDR2 reads YYEKEE (reference sequence). Trimming stripped 4 bases from V and 2 bases from J, with 10 bases between. The CDR3 spans 13 residues.